The 32 T cell receptor beta chains below come from one sample, sequenced in a study of blood T cell repertoires in COVID-19. TCRdb's table, derived via immunoSEQ multiplex PCR, lists solely in-frame clones and lacks some. Of fewer than 350,000 clones in the sample, roughly 90% were seen once. Material for sequencing was PBMCs or T cells enriched from blood (not recorded which). All receptors come from a woman aged 40 to 49 with acute COVID-19.

This chain joins TRBV5-1 and TRBJ1-1; TRBD1 matches at 11 bases. In germline, CDR1 is SGHRS, CDR2 YFSETQ. Germline trimming cut 3 bases from V and 4 bases from J; bases unmatched to any gene: 2. The CDR3 is 14 residues long. CDR3 coding DNA: TGCGCCAGCAGCTGGGGGACAGGGGGCACTGAAGCTTTCTTT. Its protein product is CASSWGTGGTEAFF.

The CDR3 reads CASSFTGAGANVLTF. CDR3 sequence (DNA): TGCGCCAGCAGCTTCACAGGGGCTGGGGCCAACGTCCTGACTTTC. V and J are TRBV5-1 and TRBJ2-6; TRBD1 aligns across 7 bases. CDR3 size: 15 residues. The V gene end was trimmed by 2 bases and the J gene end by 2 bases; junction bases not matched to a gene: 1. Germline CDR1 and CDR2: SGHRS and YFSETQ. Combining the CDR3 with reference TRBV5-1 and TRBJ2-6 gives the whole variable domain KAGVTQTPRYLIKTRGQQVTLSCSPISGHRSVSWYQQTPGQGLQFLFEYFSETQRNKGNFPGRFSGRQFSNSRSEMNVSTLELGDSALYLCASSFTGAGANVLTFGAGSRLTVL.

The CDR3: CASSLKQGWIETQYF. CDR3 bases: TGTGCCAGCAGTTTAAAGCAGGGGTGGATTGAGACCCAGTACTTC. The chain employs TRBV27 and TRBJ2-5; possibly TRBD1 for D (6 bases). The CDR3 length is 15 residues. Germline V gives CDR1 MNHEY, CDR2 SMNVEV (reference sequence). Deletions cut 2 bases from V and 5 bases from J, with 15 bases between.

The chain has TRBV27 and TRBJ1-1; D is unresolved. This CDR3 is built from 16 residues. Between the trimmed V and J ends, which lost 3 bases and 1 base, there was a span of 15 bases. The germline V gene has CDR1 MNHEY and CDR2 SMNVEV (reference sequence). This CDR3 reads CASSFYPGRPNTEAFF. The CDR3 region has the DNA TGTGCCAGCAGTTTCTATCCGGGGAGACCGAACACTGAAGCTTTCTTT.

The chain has TRBV6-5 and TRBJ1-3; D is perhaps TRBD1 (6 bases). The CDR3 spans 14 residues. Germline-derived CDR1 and CDR2 are MNHEY and SVGAGI. Trimming took off 6 bases at V and 8 bases at J, with 17 bases between the two ends. CDR3 residues: CASSQGRGVDTIYF. In DNA form, the CDR3 reads TGTGCCAGCAGCCAAGGGAGGGGGGTAGACACCATATATTTT.

The rearrangement joins TRBV5-1 to TRBJ1-4; 9 positions agree with TRBD1. This CDR3 comprises 14 residues. The J segment lost 7 bases and the V segment lost 4 bases, leaving 5 bases of the junction unmatched. Germline CDR1 is SGHRS and CDR2 is YFSETQ. The CDR3 region is CASSPGTGREKLFF. In DNA form, the CDR3 reads TGCGCCAGCAGCCCTGGGACAGGGCGTGAAAAACTGTTTTTT.

The sample holds a few counts of this clone. The chain couples TRBV30 to TRBJ2-7, with a weak D call TRBD2 (7 bases). The V gene's germline CDR1 is GTSNPN and CDR2 SVGIG (reference sequence). V was cut by 2 bases and J by 5 bases, with 16 bases left in between. The CDR3 sequence is 14 residues long. The DNA for the CDR3 is TGTGCCTGGAGTAAGGGGGGGAGCTTGAACGAGCAGTACTTC. It specifies CAWSKGGSLNEQYF.

This clone is a singleton in its sample. This sequence joins TRBV27 and TRBJ1-3, with TRBD1 matching 7 bases. Germline CDR1 MNHEY, CDR2 SMNVEV (reference sequence). V lost 6 bases, J lost 2 bases, and 7 bases stayed unmatched. CDR3 size: 15 residues. The CDR3 loop is CASRREGATGNTIYF. For the CDR3, the DNA is TGTGCCAGCAGACGAGAGGGGGCTACTGGAAACACCATATATTTT.

V and J are TRBV19 and TRBJ2-7; D might be TRBD1 (7 bases). Looked up from germline, CDR1 is LNHDA and CDR2 is SQIVND (reference sequence). The CDR3 sequence is 15 residues long. V was trimmed by 4 bases and J by 0 bases, leaving 13 bases between them. DNA of the CDR3: TGTGCCAGTAGTAGGGGGGACAGTCTCTCCTACGAGCAGTACTTC. Its protein is CASSRGDSLSYEQYF.

The chain combines TRBV19 with TRBJ2-3, with no clear D. The CDR3 is 10 amino acids. V was cut by 8 bases and J by 6 bases, with 6 bases left in between. The germline gives CDR1 LNHDA, CDR2 SQIVND (reference sequence). CDR3 amino acids: CASGHDTQYF. The CDR3 coding sequence is TGTGCCAGTGGCCATGATACGCAGTATTTT.

The chain recombines TRBV5-1 with TRBJ2-6, with D possibly TRBD2 on 5 matching bases. CDR1 and CDR2 (germline): SGHRS, YFSETQ. This CDR3 region has 15 residues. V lost 2 bases and J lost 2, with 8 bases in between. CDR3 sequence: CASSFNGAGANVLTF. The CDR3 DNA sequence: TGCGCCAGCAGCTTTAACGGGGCTGGGGCCAACGTCCTGACTTTC.

The CDR3 spells CASSPLLGARSNQPQHF. The DNA of the CDR3 is TGTGCCAGCAGTCCCCTGTTGGGGGCGCGTAGCAATCAGCCCCAGCATTTT. The rearrangement links TRBV6-2 or TRBV6-3 to TRBJ1-5, with TRBD1 as a possible D gene (6 bases). The CDR3 has 17 amino acids. V lost 5 bases and J 0 bases, leaving 17 bases between the germline ends. The germline V gene encodes CDR1 MNHEY and CDR2 SVGEGT.

The CDR3 spells CASSAGTGNTGELFF. The CDR3 DNA reads TGCGCCAGCAGCGCTGGGACAGGGAACACCGGGGAGCTGTTTTTT. The V call is TRBV5-1, the J call TRBJ2-2; 8 bases line up with TRBD1. This CDR3 is built from 15 residues. From germline, CDR1 is SGHRS and CDR2 YFSETQ. V lost 4 bases and J lost 1; bases outside the gene matches: 3. The whole variable domain, filled in from reference TRBV5-1 and TRBJ2-2, reads KAGVTQTPRYLIKTRGQQVTLSCSPISGHRSVSWYQQTPGQGLQFLFEYFSETQRNKGNFPGRFSGRQFSNSRSEMNVSTLELGDSALYLCASSAGTGNTGELFFGEGSRLTVL.

V gene TRBV7-9 combines with J gene TRBJ2-7; the match to TRBD1 covers 8 bases. After removal of 3 bases from V and 6 bases from J, the junction contained 7 bases not matched to a gene. Germline CDR1 reads SEHNR; CDR2 reads FQNEAQ (reference sequence). The CDR3 is 14 amino acids. The CDR3 region is CASSLSRGQSEQYF. The CDR3 DNA reads TGTGCCAGCAGCTTGTCCAGGGGGCAATCCGAGCAGTACTTC.

The V gene is TRBV9, the J gene TRBJ1-2; TRBD1 is a possible D gene (6 bases). From germline, CDR1 is SGDLS and CDR2 YYNGEE. V dropped 6 bases and J dropped 8 bases, with 20 bases sitting between them. CDR3 length equals 14 residues. The CDR3 DNA follows: TGTGCCAGCACCAGAGGGGGGGTAGAGGGCGGCTACACCTTC. Translation: CASTRGGVEGGYTF.

The rearrangement uses TRBV28 and TRBJ1-2; the D gene is possibly TRBD1 (6 bases). V lost 7 bases and J lost 2, with 14 bases in between. CDR3 length: 14 residues. The germline V gene has CDR1 MDHEN and CDR2 SYDVKM. In DNA, the CDR3 is TGTGCCAGCAAAGGACAGCTCTTAAACTATGGCTACACCTTC. Translated: CASKGQLLNYGYTF.

The chain joins TRBV7-3 to TRBJ2-1; 7 bases are shared with TRBD2. There are 15 residues in the CDR3. V lost 5 bases to trimming and J lost 2 bases; unmatched junction nucleotides: 6. The germline gives CDR1 SGHTA, CDR2 FQGTGA. In DNA form, the CDR3 reads TGTGCCAGCAGCCCCGGACTAGTAACCTACAATGAGCAGTTCTTC. Its translation: CASSPGLVTYNEQFF.

The rearrangement links TRBV5-6 to TRBJ1-1, with D maybe TRBD1 (5 bases). The V gene's germline CDR1 is SGHDT and CDR2 YYEEEE. V was shortened by 3 bases and J by 2 bases, with 17 bases between the two germline ends. The CDR3 sequence is 16 residues long. The CDR3 here is CASSSRPGRANTEAFF. CDR3 coding DNA: TGTGCCAGCAGCTCGAGACCAGGCAGGGCTAACACTGAAGCTTTCTTT.

This chain's CDR3 is CASSPRQVVYGYTF. DNA of the CDR3: TGTGCCAGCAGCCCGCGACAGGTGGTCTATGGCTACACCTTC. This sequence joins TRBV3-1 (or the pseudogene TRBV3-2) and TRBJ1-2; a possible D gene is TRBD1 (6 bases). The length of the CDR3 is 14 residues. CDR1 and CDR2 from the germline V gene are LGHDT and YNNKEL (reference sequence). Trimming stripped 4 bases from V and 4 bases from J, with 13 bases between.

This chain connects TRBV18 to TRBJ2-1; the match to TRBD1 covers 8 bases. J was trimmed by 4 bases and V by 4 bases; bases with no gene match: 6. Per germline, CDR1 KGHSH and CDR2 LQKENI. The CDR3 is made up of 15 amino acids. The CDR3 nucleotides read TGTGCCAGCTCACAGGTGACAGGGGTATACAATGAGCAGTTCTTC. Its protein is CASSQVTGVYNEQFF.

The chain employs TRBV18 and TRBJ1-4, with 8 bases lining up with TRBD1. The CDR3 covers 15 residues. Looked up from germline, CDR1 is KGHSH and CDR2 is LQKENI. Trimming removed 4 bases from V and 0 bases from J; junction bases left unmatched: 1. The CDR3 here is CASSRGQATNEKLFF. DNA for the CDR3: TGTGCCAGCTCACGGGGACAGGCAACTAATGAAAAACTGTTTTTT.

The CDR3 loop is CASSQVRQGLDSPLHF. CDR3 in DNA: TGCGCCAGCAGCCAAGTCAGACAGGGCCTCGATTCACCCCTCCACTTT. The rearrangement joins TRBV4-1 to TRBJ1-6; 7 nucleotides match TRBD1. Germline values: CDR1 MGHRA, CDR2 YSYEKL. This CDR3 region has 16 residues. V gave up 1 base and J gave up 8 bases; unmatched junction bases: 8.

V gene TRBV9 combines with J gene TRBJ2-2; D may be TRBD2 (6 bases). Trimming removed 1 base from V and 5 bases from J, with 15 bases in between. CDR3 length: 16 amino acids. Germline V gene lookup returns CDR1 SGDLS and CDR2 YYNGEE. The CDR3 spells CASSVTVRGMTGELFF. The CDR3 DNA reads TGTGCCAGCAGCGTAACCGTGCGGGGAATGACCGGGGAGCTGTTTTTT.

V and J are TRBV6-2 or TRBV6-3 and TRBJ2-7, with 8 bases fitting TRBD1. Germline values: CDR1 MNHEY, CDR2 SVGEGT. The junction had 12 bases not matched to a gene; V was cut back by 5 bases and J by 6 bases. This CDR3 spans 15 amino acids. This CDR3 reads CASSTHQGAGIEQYF. The CDR3 DNA reads as TGTGCCAGCAGTACTCATCAGGGGGCCGGTATCGAGCAGTACTTC.

This clone occurred a few times. The chain employs TRBV3-1 (or the pseudogene TRBV3-2) and TRBJ2-7; TRBD1 aligns across 8 bases. V lost 3 bases, J lost 0 bases, and 4 bases stayed unmatched. The CDR3 runs to 15 residues. Germline CDR1 reads LGHDT; CDR2 reads YNNKEL (reference sequence). CDR3 sequence reads: CASSHRQGNSYEQYF. The DNA of the CDR3 is TGTGCCAGCAGCCACAGACAGGGGAACTCCTACGAGCAGTACTTC.

The V and J genes are TRBV4-1 and TRBJ2-4; 9 bases are shared with TRBD2. This CDR3 has 17 amino acids. V shed 0 bases, J shed 0 bases, and the junction held 3 bases outside the gene matches. Germline CDR1 is MGHRA and CDR2 is YSYEKL. This CDR3 reads CASSQDRRGGAKNIQYF. The CDR3 region has the DNA TGCGCCAGCAGCCAAGATAGGCGGGGGGGAGCCAAAAACATTCAGTACTTC.

The rearrangement joins TRBV6-5 to TRBJ2-3; D is unresolved. CDR1 and CDR2 (germline): MNHEY, SVGAGI. Deletions cut 2 bases from V and 2 bases from J, with 8 bases between. CDR3 size: 14 residues. The DNA for the CDR3 is TGTGCCAGCAGTTACACAAGAAACACAGATACGCAGTATTTT. It specifies CASSYTRNTDTQYF.

The chain carries TRBV11-2 and TRBJ2-6; no clear D gene. This CDR3 is 15 amino acids long. Looked up from germline, CDR1 is SGHAT and CDR2 is FQNNGV. V lost 3 bases, J lost 4 bases, and 10 bases lay in between. The CDR3 DNA reads as TGTGCCAGCAGCTTTAAAGTAGCAGGGGCCAACGTCCTGACTTTC. As protein: CASSFKVAGANVLTF.

The V gene is TRBV23-1, the J gene TRBJ2-7; 11 bases line up with TRBD1. TRBV23-1 is noted as an ORF with a role that remains uncertain. V was clipped by 3 bases and J by 4 bases; unmatched bases: 11. This CDR3 has 17 amino acids. The CDR3 is CASSHPLRDRGIYEQYF. DNA for the CDR3: TGCGCCAGCAGTCACCCCCTTCGGGACAGGGGGATATACGAGCAGTACTTC.

This sequence joins TRBV24-1 and TRBJ2-3; possible D gene TRBD2, 7 bases. CDR3 length equals 15 residues. Germline CDR1 is KGHDR and CDR2 is SFDVKD. Trimming stripped 7 bases from V and 1 base from J, with 14 bases between. The CDR3 loop is CATRGGALGTDTQYF. The CDR3 bases are TGTGCCACCAGGGGGGGGGCTTTGGGCACAGATACGCAGTATTTT.

The gene calls are TRBV19 and TRBJ1-2; the match to TRBD1 covers 7 bases. V dropped 7 bases and J dropped 0; count of bases not matched to a gene: 14. Germline values: CDR1 LNHDA, CDR2 SQIVND (reference sequence). The CDR3 has 17 amino acids. The CDR3 sequence: CASTTGYRDRTNYGYTF. The DNA of the CDR3 is TGTGCCAGTACCACAGGGTACCGGGACAGAACTAACTATGGCTACACCTTC.

The rearrangement joins TRBV11-3 to TRBJ2-5, with D hard to call. CDR1 SGHNT and CDR2 YENEEA come from the germline V gene. CDR3 length: 11 amino acids. V dropped 2 bases and J dropped 5 bases, with 3 bases sitting between them. The CDR3 DNA sequence: TGTGCCAGCAGCTTACGGGAGACCCAGTACTTC. Protein sequence: CASSLRETQYF.